This T cell receptor beta chain was sequenced in a study of OX40 agonist ivuxolimab in advanced cancers. Comment on this clone: Its antigen is not known.

Study-wide points: Some of the lowest clonal expansion was seen in partial responders at 0.1-3.0 mg/kg.

J gave up 6 bases and V 4 bases, and 9 bases lay outside the gene matches. This CDR3 has 15 amino acids. Germline V gives CDR1 SGHAT, CDR2 FQNNGV. Repertoires were generated with immunoSEQ multiplex PCR, while TCRdb's copy carries only in-frame clones and drops some. The table shows 45,000 to 50,000 clones, with around 90% occurring only once. This material consisted of CD4+ or CD8+ T cells sorted from blood, taken in a trial of the OX40 agonist ivuxolimab. The sequence was obtained from an adult with an advanced solid tumor such as melanoma, head and neck, liver or kidney cancer. This rearrangement joins TRBV11-2 to TRBJ2-1; TRBD2 agrees at 7 bases. DNA of the CDR3: TGTGCCAGCAGCTCGGGACTACAGGAGACCAATGAGCAGTTCTTC. Its protein is CASSSGLQETNEQFF.